This TCR beta chain was captured in a study of blood T cells in healthy people across ages. Study in general: Through template switching, about one barcoded beta molecule was captured per two T cells, as measured in model experiments. Notes on the study in general: There were more naive CD4+ cells and higher diversity in long-lived donors than in aged donors.

In this sample, this clonotype turned up many times. What it binds is unknown. With a J-beta primer mix and a sample-barcoded 5' primer, a second PCR ran 7 to 11 cycles. TCRdb recomputed calls from the 5' RACE reads with MiXCR, one row per CDR3 protein. The sample includes some 1,000,000 distinct CDR3 sequences, less than 25% seen only once; the top ten take 0.65% to 0.75%. This CDR3 spans 14 amino acids. V was clipped by 2 bases and J by 1 base; unmatched bases: 2. Germline CDR1 reads SGHKS; CDR2 reads YYEKEE (reference sequence). These data are also associated with another study on T cells of mothers and their children. As that report states: At a rate of 1.5 ug per 15 ul, cDNA synthesis received all of the extracted RNA.

This TCR was recovered from a girl aged 2-10 years in good health. V is TRBV5-5 and J is TRBJ2-5, with 7 bases fitting TRBD2. Material: blood. This chain's CDR3 is CASSLWGGQETQYF. The CDR3 DNA sequence: TGTGCCAGCAGCTTATGGGGGGGCCAAGAGACCCAGTACTTC.